This record covers a single T cell receptor (beta chain). Antigen: not known. Time point defined: cycle 4 day 1 (C4D1), after 6 weeks of nivolumab. Relapse was seen in all patients after autologous stem cell transplantation, and brentuximab vedotin exposure was variable. This sample stems from a study of PD-1 blockade in classical Hodgkin lymphoma. Clones were sequenced by immunoSEQ multiplex PCR, and TCRdb holds only the in-frame ones, with some missing. The sample contains about 46,000 clones, about three quarters of which appear only once. General study points: When nivolumab was started under 1 year after ASCT, patients were excluded. By cycle point C4D1, TCR diversity had risen significantly in CD4+ cells (but not CD8+ cells). Baseline diversity was lower in partial responders and progressors than complete responders.

This CDR3 is built from 13 residues. Germline CDR1 WSHSY, CDR2 SAAADI. V lost 4 bases and J lost 9, with 16 bases in between. Specimen: peripheral blood mononuclear cells (PBMCs), collected before the fourth cycle of nivolumab. V usage is TRBV10-2 and J usage is TRBJ2-7; the D call may be TRBD1 or TRBD2 (5 bases each). The source is a human donor with classical Hodgkin lymphoma. In DNA, the CDR3 is TGCGCCAGCAGTGCGGGGCAGGCCTTGGGGCAGTACTTC. Translation gives CASSAGQALGQYF.